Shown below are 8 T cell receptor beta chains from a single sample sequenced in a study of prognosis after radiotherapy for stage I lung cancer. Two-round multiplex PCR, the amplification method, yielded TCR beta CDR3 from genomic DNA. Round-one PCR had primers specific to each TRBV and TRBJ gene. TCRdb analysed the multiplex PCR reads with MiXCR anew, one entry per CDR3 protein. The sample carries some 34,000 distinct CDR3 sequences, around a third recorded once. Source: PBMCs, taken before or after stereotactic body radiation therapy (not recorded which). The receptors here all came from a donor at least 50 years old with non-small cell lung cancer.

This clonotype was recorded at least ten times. The CDR3 coding sequence is TGCGCCAGCAGCTTGGCGGGGGTGGGGTACCAAGAGACCCAGTACTTC. It translates to CASSLAGVGYQETQYF. The J gene is TRBJ2-5, the V gene TRBV5-1, with D maybe TRBD2 (6 bases). CDR1 and CDR2 from the germline V gene are SGHRS and YFSETQ. V dropped 0 bases and J dropped 0 bases, with 12 bases sitting between them. This CDR3 comprises 16 residues.

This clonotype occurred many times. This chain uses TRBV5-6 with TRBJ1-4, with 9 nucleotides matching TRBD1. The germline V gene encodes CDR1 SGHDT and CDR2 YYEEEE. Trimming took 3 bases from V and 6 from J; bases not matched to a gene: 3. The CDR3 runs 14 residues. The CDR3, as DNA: TGTGCCAGCAGCTGGGGGACAGGGCATGAAAAACTGTTTTTT. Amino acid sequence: CASSWGTGHEKLFF.

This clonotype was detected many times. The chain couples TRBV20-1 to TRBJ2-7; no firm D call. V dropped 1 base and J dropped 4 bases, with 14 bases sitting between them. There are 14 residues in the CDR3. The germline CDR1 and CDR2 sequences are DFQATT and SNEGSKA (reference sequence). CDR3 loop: CSARVIDRLYEQYF. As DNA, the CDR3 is TGCAGTGCTAGAGTGATCGACCGGCTGTACGAGCAGTACTTC.

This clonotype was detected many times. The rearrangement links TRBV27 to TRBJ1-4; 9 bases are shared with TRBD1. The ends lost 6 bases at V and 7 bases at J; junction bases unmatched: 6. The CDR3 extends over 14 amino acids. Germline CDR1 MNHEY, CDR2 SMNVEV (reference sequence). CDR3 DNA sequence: TGTGCCAGCAGGCAACAGGGGGCGGGTGAAAAACTGTTTTTT. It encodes CASRQQGAGEKLFF.

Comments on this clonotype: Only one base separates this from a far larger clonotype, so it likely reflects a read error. CDR3 DNA sequence: TGTGCCAGCATTTACATAATGGGCACTGAAGCTTTCTTT. It yields the protein CASIYIMGTEAFF. The chain carries TRBV6-9 and TRBJ1-1; D is unclear. Germline CDR1 and CDR2: MNHGY and SVAAGI. The V end lost 7 bases, the J end lost 4 bases, and 13 bases lay between the germline ends. This CDR3 is built from 13 residues.

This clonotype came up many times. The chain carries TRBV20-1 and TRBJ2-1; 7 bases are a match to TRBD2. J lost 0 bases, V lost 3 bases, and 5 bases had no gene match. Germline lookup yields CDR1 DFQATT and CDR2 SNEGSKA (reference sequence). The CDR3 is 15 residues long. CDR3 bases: TGCAGTGCTAGGGCCGGGGGGAGCTCCTACAATGAGCAGTTCTTC. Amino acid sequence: CSARAGGSSYNEQFF.

CDR3 coding DNA: TGTGCCAACATTTACTTGAGAGGGGAAGCTTTCTTT. Amino acid sequence: CANIYLRGEAFF. The J gene is TRBJ1-1, the V gene TRBV6-5; D is undetermined. Trimming pared 10 bases from V and 8 bases from J, leaving 17 bases between. This CDR3 is built from 12 residues. Germline CDR1 is MNHEY and CDR2 is SVGAGI.

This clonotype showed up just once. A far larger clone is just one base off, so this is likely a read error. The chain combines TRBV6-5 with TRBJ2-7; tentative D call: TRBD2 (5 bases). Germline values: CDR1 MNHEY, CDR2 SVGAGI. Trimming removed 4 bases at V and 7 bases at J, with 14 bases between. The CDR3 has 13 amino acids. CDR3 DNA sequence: TGTGCCAGCAGTTCCGGGATCTACAATGAGCAGTACTTC. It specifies CASSSGIYNEQYF.